The rows below give T cell receptor beta chains drawn from one sample of a study of metastatic and nonmetastatic thyroid tumors. TCRdb re-called the PCR reads via MiXCR. The sample has tens of thousands of clones; 20% to 25% are singletons. The sequenced sample was blood. Receptor source: a female donor with papillary thyroid cancer or a benign thyroid nodule (not recorded which). Some clones in this sample may be carry-over from other donors' samples. Each CDR3 is given with its conserved first and last residue. Fields, in order: J gene, clone size, V gene, D gene, CDR3 protein, CDR3 DNA. The D gene is left open where the match is weak. The size field is filled for only some rows; it gives once, few, many or a size class.

TRBJ2-7 many TRBV5-1 - CASSFVGEIYEQYF TGCGCCAGCAGCTTTGTGGGGGAAATTTACGAGCAGTACTTC
TRBJ2-6 - TRBV27 - CASSRTGAQANVLTF TGTGCCAGCAGCCGGACCGGTGCCCAGGCCAACGTCCTGACTTTC
TRBJ2-5 many TRBV4-1 TRBD1 CASSQEGGRGRETQYF TGCGCCAGCAGCCAAGAGGGAGGCAGGGGGCGAGAGACCCAGTACTTC
TRBJ2-7 - TRBV28 TRBD2 CASSLGLAGGRSYEQYF TGTGCCAGCAGTTTAGGGCTAGCGGGAGGACGATCATACGAGCAGTACTTC
TRBJ2-1 many TRBV2 TRBD1 CASTGTALYNEQFF TGTGCCAGCACCGGGACAGCCCTTTACAATGAGCAGTTCTTC
TRBJ2-5 many TRBV20-1 - CSARAYRARRETQYF TGCAGTGCTAGAGCGTACCGGGCCCGGCGAGAGACCCAGTACTTC
TRBJ2-1 many TRBV5-1 TRBD1 CASRFSRDRGNEQFF TGCGCCAGCAGGTTCAGCCGGGACAGGGGCAATGAGCAGTTCTTC
TRBJ2-4 many TRBV2 TRBD1 CASRAGTGINIQYF TGTGCCAGCAGAGCTGGGACAGGGATAAACATTCAGTACTTC
TRBJ1-2 - TRBV7-9 - CASSVQGVECYTF TGTGCCAGCAGCGTACAGGGCGTGGAATGCTACACCTTT
TRBJ1-4 many TRBV28 - CASSQRGSSLFEKLFF TGTGCCAGCAGCCAACGGGGCTCTTCCTTGTTTGAAAAACTGTTTTTT
TRBJ1-6 many TRBV6-1 - CASSEVRESSPLHF TGTGCCAGCAGTGAAGTCAGGGAATCATCACCCCTCCACTTT
TRBJ1-2 many TRBV30 - CAWSGQPPDGYTF TGTGCCTGGAGTGGACAGCCCCCTGATGGCTACACCTTC
TRBJ2-1 many TRBV20-1 TRBD2 CSAAPQRGFSYNEQFF TGCAGTGCTGCTCCCCAGCGGGGTTTTTCCTACAATGAGCAGTTCTTC
TRBJ2-5 many TRBV27 - CASSLGGTARETQYF TGTGCCAGCAGTCTGGGGGGGACAGCTAGAGAGACCCAGTACTTC
TRBJ1-2 - TRBV20-1 - CSARDAQVGSPSGYTF TGCAGTGCTAGAGATGCGCAGGTAGGGTCCCCTAGTGGCTACACCTTC
TRBJ2-5 many TRBV12-3/TRBV12-4 - CASRGVGRETQYF TGTGCCAGCAGGGGGGTGGGGCGAGAGACCCAGTACTTC
TRBJ2-1 - TRBV5-1 - CSSISGERGNEQFF TGCTCCAGCATCTCCGGAGAGAGGGGAAATGAGCAGTTCTTC
TRBJ1-1 many TRBV2 - CASNRGVTEAFF TGTGCCAGCAACCGGGGGGTCACTGAAGCTTTCTTT
TRBJ2-5 many TRBV6-1 - CASRPRIQETQYF TGTGCCAGCAGGCCCAGGATCCAAGAGACCCAGTACTTC
TRBJ1-6 - TRBV5-1 - CASSLEAYSYNSPLHF TGCGCCAGCAGCTTGGAAGCCTACTCCTATAATTCACCCCTCCACTTT
TRBJ2-7 - TRBV5-1 - CASSLAAMGPGEQYF TGCGCCAGCAGCTTGGCCGCCATGGGGCCAGGCGAGCAGTACTTC
TRBJ2-3 many TRBV29-1 TRBD1 CSVETSDRGTDTQYF TGCAGCGTCGAAACGTCGGACAGGGGGACAGATACGCAGTATTTT
TRBJ1-4 many TRBV28 - CASSSIRTSRDEKLFF TGTGCCAGCAGCTCCATTCGGACATCGAGGGACGAAAAACTGTTTTTT
TRBJ2-7 many TRBV5-1 TRBD1 CASSLGQGSDEQYF TGCGCCAGCAGCTTGGGACAGGGGAGTGACGAGCAGTACTTC
TRBJ2-3 medium-sized TRBV15 - CATSIETDTQYF TGTGCCACCAGCATAGAAACAGATACGCAGTATTTT
TRBJ1-5 medium-sized TRBV5-1 TRBD1 CASSSGTGINQPQHF TGCGCCAGCAGCTCCGGGACAGGGATCAATCAGCCCCAGCATTTT
TRBJ1-1 many TRBV20-1 - CSAQRVNTEAFF TGCAGTGCTCAAAGGGTGAACACTGAAGCTTTCTTT
TRBJ2-6 many TRBV6-1 - CASSERSSGANVLTF TGTGCCAGCAGCGAAAGAAGCTCTGGGGCCAACGTCCTGACTTTC
TRBJ2-3 many TRBV6-4 TRBD1 CASSDSTGSDTQYF TGTGCCAGCAGTGACTCGACAGGGTCAGATACGCAGTATTTT
TRBJ2-3 many TRBV27 TRBD2 CASSRPGGDTQYF TGTGCCAGCAGTCGACCGGGGGGGGATACGCAGTATTTT
TRBJ2-5 - TRBV11-3 TRBD2 CASNLGCTAGQETQYF TGTGCCAGCAACTTAGGGTGTACAGCGGGACAAGAGACCCAGTACTTC
TRBJ1-2 many TRBV4-2 - CASSQVATGQSYTF TGTGCCAGCAGCCAAGTAGCTACAGGGCAAAGCTACACCTTC
TRBJ2-5 - TRBV9 - CASSGGRTGAVETQYF TGTGCCAGCAGCGGGGGAAGGACCGGCGCAGTCGAGACCCAGTACTTC
TRBJ2-1 many TRBV28 - CASSHQGGGYNEQFF TGTGCCAGCAGTCACCAGGGAGGCGGCTACAATGAGCAGTTCTTC
TRBJ2-7 - TRBV4-2 - CAISQAPGTQVGKQYF TGTGCCATCAGCCAAGCTCCCGGGACTCAGGTGGGGAAGCAGTACTTC